This note documents a single T cell receptor (beta chain) sequence. It lacks a known antigen. Sequencing was performed on donors who were patients with carbamazepine-induced Stevens-Johnson syndrome or toxic epidermal necrolysis (CBZ-SJS/TEN). Next-generation sequencing was used to profile the T cell receptor repertoires of patients with drug-induced severe cutaneous adverse reactions in a search for drug-specific clonotypes. RNA was isolated from either blister cells of skin lesions or peripheral blood mononuclear cells. For both bulk and single-cell sequencing, libraries were prepared with the iRepertoire multiplex PCR system and TCR subtype-specific primers. Bulk TCR beta libraries were generated by multiplex PCR with primers targeting V, D and J gene regions. Roughly 85-500 ng of RNA per sample served as input for bulk TCR library preparation. An Illumina MiSeq was used to sequence bulk TCR beta amplicons. For the original study's pipeline: Quality control steps removed sample misassignments and low-quality sequencing reads. CDR3 was defined as the amino acids lying between the Y[YFLI]C motif of the V-gene and the [FW]GXGT motif of the J-segment. The IMGT database served as the reference for assigning TRBV and TRBJ genes and CDR3 clonotypes. For each sample, TRBV expression was normalized against the mean for the same gene in PBMC from approximately 46 healthy donors. Through TCRdb reprocessing, the reads give one entry per CDR3 protein sequence; DNA is omitted. The V and J calls here are based on TCRdb, not the publication. The sample table holds around 8,000 distinct CDR3 sequences. The ten biggest clones cover 20% to 30% of the sample.

These data are taken from a study of T cells in severe cutaneous drug reactions (dated by TCRdb to the late 2010s). In the study overall: Patients were recruited between the early 2010s and the late 2010s from Taiwan, Thailand and a European registry network. The Naranjo algorithm and the ALDEN drug causality algorithm were used to identify the culprit drug. Blister fluids/cells, PBMC and other biological samples were taken from patients in the acute stage or the recovery stage. Enrollment was limited to patients whose SJS/TEN or DRESS diagnosis was probable or definite according to RegiSCAR criteria. Single-cell sequencing, quantitative PCR validation, functional assays and transgenic mouse experiments were combined with bulk TCR sequencing. Libraries used iRepertoire multiplex PCR; authors cited a comparison showing similar capture of abundant clonotypes across iRepertoire and 5' RACE methods with or without UMI.

Study-level results and caveats: A public TCRbeta CDR3, present at a mean of around 15% in all seven CBZ-SJS/TEN blister samples, was undetectable or scarce in PBMC from tolerant controls and healthy donors. The authors stated that further study is still needed to find out whether the public TCR applies more generally to SJS/TEN caused by other drugs.

The sequenced material came from cells from a skin blister. The cell subset or site label here, explained by the study, means: unsorted cells from skin lesion blisters. This clonotype originated in a human donor with a severe cutaneous adverse drug reaction.

The CDR3 corresponds to CASSVGPLMGYTF. In this chain, TRBV2 is recombined with TRBJ1-2; TCRdb returns TRBD1, unconfirmable since there is no DNA. Including cysteine and phenylalanine, the CDR3 has 13 amino acids. This entry has no DNA. CDR1 SNHLY and CDR2 FYNNEI are derived from the germline V gene. The reference TRBV2 and TRBJ1-2 proteins fill in what lies around the CDR3, so the full variable domain reads EPEVTQTPSHQVTQMGQEVILRCVPISNHLYFYWYRQILGQKVEFLVSFYNNEISEKSEIFDDQFSVERPDGSNFTLKIRSTKLEDSAMYFCASSVGPLMGYTFGSGTRLTVV.